The T cell receptor beta chain under discussion was sequenced for a study of blood T cell repertoires in COVID-19. Whole-study context: Sample material is recorded as cDNA or gDNA derived from T cells, B-cell-depleted T cells, or PBMCs.

CDR1 and CDR2 (germline): SGHTA, FQGNSA. The CDR3 length is 13 residues. J lost 6 bases, V lost 3 bases, and 2 bases had no gene match. Data came from immunoSEQ multiplex PCR; TCRdb stores just in-frame clones and leaves some out. The repertoire consists of hundreds of thousands of clones, with over 75% occurring once and the leading ten covering more than 0.8%. Donors in Cohort 3 who had recovered were those with two negative PCRs, healthcare professional clearance, or resolution of their symptoms. The sample comprised PBMCs or T cells enriched from blood (not recorded which). The origin of this receptor is a man between 18 and 35 years old who had recovered from COVID-19. The J gene is TRBJ1-5, the V gene TRBV7-2, with 7 bases identical to TRBD1. The CDR3 is CASSFTGVQPQHF. DNA for the CDR3: TGTGCCAGCAGCTTCACAGGGGTTCAGCCCCAGCATTTT.